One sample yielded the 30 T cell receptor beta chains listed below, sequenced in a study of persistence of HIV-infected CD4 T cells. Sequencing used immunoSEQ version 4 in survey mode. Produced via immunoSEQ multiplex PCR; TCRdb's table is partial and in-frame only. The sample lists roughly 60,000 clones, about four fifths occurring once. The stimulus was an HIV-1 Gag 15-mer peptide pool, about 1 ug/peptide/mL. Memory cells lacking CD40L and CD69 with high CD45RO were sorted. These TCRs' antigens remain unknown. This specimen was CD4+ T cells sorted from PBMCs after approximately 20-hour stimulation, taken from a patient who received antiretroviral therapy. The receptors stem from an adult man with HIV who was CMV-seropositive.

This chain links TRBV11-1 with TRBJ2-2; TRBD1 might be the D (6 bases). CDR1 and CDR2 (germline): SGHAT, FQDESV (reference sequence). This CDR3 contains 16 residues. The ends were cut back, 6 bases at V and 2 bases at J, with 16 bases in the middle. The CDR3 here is CASSKRKGVNTGELFF. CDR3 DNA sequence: TGTGCCAGCAGTAAAAGGAAGGGGGTTAACACCGGGGAGCTGTTTTTT.

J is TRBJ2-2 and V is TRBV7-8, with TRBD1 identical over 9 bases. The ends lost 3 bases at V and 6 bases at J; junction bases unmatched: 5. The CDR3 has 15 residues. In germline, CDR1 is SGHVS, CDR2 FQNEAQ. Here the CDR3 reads CASSFPTGGAGELFF. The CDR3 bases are TGTGCCAGCAGCTTTCCCACAGGGGGCGCCGGGGAGCTGTTTTTT.

CDR3 residues: CASSSKSSGLTDTQYF. CDR3 sequence (DNA): TGTGCCAGCAGCTCAAAATCTAGCGGTCTCACAGATACGCAGTATTTT. This chain uses TRBV5-4 with TRBJ2-3; 7 nucleotides line up with TRBD2. The germline gives CDR1 SGHNT, CDR2 YYREEE (reference sequence). V trimming: 3 bases; J trimming: 2 bases; junction bases outside the gene matches: 9. The CDR3 is 16 amino acids.

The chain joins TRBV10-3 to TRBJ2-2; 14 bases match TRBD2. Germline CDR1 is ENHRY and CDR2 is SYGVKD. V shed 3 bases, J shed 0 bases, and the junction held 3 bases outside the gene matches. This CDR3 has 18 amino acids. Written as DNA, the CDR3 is TGTGCCATCAGTGAAGGGACTAGCGGGGGCCCGAACACCGGGGAGCTGTTTTTT. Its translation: CAISEGTSGGPNTGELFF.

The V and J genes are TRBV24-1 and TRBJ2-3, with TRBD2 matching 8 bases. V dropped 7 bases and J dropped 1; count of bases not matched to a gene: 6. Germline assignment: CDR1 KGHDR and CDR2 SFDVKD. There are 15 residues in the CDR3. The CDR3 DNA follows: TGTGCCACCAGCCTTGGGACTAGACGCACAGATACGCAGTATTTT. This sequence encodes CATSLGTRRTDTQYF.

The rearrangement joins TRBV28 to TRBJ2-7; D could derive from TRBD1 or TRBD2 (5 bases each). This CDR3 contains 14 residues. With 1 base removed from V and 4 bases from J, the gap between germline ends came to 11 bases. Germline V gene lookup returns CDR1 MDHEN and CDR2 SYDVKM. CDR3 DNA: TGTGCCAGCAGTTTATTGGGGGTAAGGTACGAGCAGTACTTC. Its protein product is CASSLLGVRYEQYF.

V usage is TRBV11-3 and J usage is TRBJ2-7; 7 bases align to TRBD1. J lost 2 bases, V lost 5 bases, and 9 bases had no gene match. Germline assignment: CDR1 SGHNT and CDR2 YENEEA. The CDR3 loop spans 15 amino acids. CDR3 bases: TGTGCCAGCAGCCCCCGGGACAGATACCCCTACGAGCAGTACTTC. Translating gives CASSPRDRYPYEQYF. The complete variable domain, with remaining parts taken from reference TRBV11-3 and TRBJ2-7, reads EAGVVQSPRYKIIEKKQPVAFWCNPISGHNTLYWYLQNLGQGPELLIRYENEEAVDDSQLPKDRFSAERLKGVDSTLKIQPAELGDSAVYLCASSPRDRYPYEQYFGPGTRLTVT.

CDR3 protein: CASSLSGVIGQPQHF. The CDR3 bases are TGTGCCAGCAGTTTATCGGGGGTGATTGGGCAGCCCCAGCATTTT. V is TRBV27 and J is TRBJ1-5; tentatively, D is TRBD1 (5 bases). Germline V gene lookup returns CDR1 MNHEY and CDR2 SMNVEV (reference sequence). The CDR3 sequence is 15 residues long. V was cut by 0 bases and J by 7 bases, with 13 bases left in between.

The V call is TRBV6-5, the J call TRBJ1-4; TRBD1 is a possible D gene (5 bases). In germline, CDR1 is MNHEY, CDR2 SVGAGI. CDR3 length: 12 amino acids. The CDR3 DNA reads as TGTGCTTCCGGGGACTCATTAGAAAAACTGTTTTTT. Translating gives CASGDSLEKLFF.

This chain's CDR3 is CASSDGRDLNTEAFF. In DNA, the CDR3 is TGTGCCAGCAGTGACGGCCGGGATTTGAACACTGAAGCTTTCTTT. The chain combines TRBV25-1 with TRBJ1-1; D gene uncertain. Germline V gene sequence: CDR1 MGHDK, CDR2 SYGVNS. The CDR3 is 15 residues long. Trimming removed 3 bases from V and 0 bases from J, with 11 bases in between.

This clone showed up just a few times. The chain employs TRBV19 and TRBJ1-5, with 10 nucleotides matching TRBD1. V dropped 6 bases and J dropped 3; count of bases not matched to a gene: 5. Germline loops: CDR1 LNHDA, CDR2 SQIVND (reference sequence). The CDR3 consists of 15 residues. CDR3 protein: CASSRGQGPNQPQHF. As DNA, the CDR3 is TGTGCCAGTAGCCGGGGACAGGGGCCCAATCAGCCCCAGCATTTT. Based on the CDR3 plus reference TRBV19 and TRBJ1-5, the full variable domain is DGGITQSPKYLFRKEGQNVTLSCEQNLNHDAMYWYRQDPGQGLRLIYYSQIVNDFQKGDIAEGYSVSREKKESFPLTVTSAQKNPTAFYLCASSRGQGPNQPQHFGDGTRLSIL.

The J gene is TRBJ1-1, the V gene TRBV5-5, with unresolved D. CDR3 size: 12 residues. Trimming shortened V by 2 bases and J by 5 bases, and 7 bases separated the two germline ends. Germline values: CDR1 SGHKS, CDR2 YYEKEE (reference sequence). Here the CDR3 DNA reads TGTGCCAGCAGCTTCCGGACGACTGAAGCTTTCTTT. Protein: CASSFRTTEAFF.

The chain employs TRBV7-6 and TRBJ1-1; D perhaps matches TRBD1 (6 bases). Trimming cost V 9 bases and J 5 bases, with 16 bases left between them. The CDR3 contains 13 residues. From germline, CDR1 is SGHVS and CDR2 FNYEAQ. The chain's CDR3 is CASPDSRGTEAFF. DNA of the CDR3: TGTGCCAGTCCGGACAGTAGGGGTACTGAAGCTTTCTTT.

The CDR3 DNA reads TGTGCCAGCTCACCCACCACGACGGGGGCGAACACCGGGGAGCTGTTTTTT. This gives the protein CASSPTTTGANTGELFF. The rearrangement uses TRBV18 and TRBJ2-2, with D perhaps matching TRBD2 (6 bases). Germline V CDR1 and CDR2: KGHSH, LQKENI. The CDR3 length is 17 residues. V lost 3 bases and J 0 bases, leaving 14 bases between the germline ends.

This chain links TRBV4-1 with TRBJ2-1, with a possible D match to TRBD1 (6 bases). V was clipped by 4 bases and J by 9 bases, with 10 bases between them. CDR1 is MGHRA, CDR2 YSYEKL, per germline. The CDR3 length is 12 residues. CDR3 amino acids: CASSPQGFEQFF. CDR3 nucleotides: TGCGCCAGCAGCCCGCAGGGGTTTGAGCAGTTCTTC.

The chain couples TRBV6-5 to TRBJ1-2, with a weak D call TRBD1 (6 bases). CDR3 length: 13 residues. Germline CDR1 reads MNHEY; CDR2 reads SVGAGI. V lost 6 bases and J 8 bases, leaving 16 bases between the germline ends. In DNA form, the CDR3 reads TGTGCCAGCAGCCTCCGGGACAATAAGGGCTACACCTTC. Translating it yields CASSLRDNKGYTF.

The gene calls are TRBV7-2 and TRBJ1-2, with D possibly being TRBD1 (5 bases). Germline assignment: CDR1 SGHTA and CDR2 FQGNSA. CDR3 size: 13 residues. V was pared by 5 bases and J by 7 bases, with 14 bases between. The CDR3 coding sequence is TGTGCCAGCAGCCCGGGGACCATTCTTGGCTACACCTTC. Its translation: CASSPGTILGYTF.

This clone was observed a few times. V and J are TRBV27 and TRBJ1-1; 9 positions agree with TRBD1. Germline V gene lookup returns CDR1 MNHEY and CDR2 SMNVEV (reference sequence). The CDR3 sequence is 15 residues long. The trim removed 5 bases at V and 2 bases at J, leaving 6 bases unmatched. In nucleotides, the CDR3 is TGTGCCAGCAGTCAGGGACAGGGAACCAACACTGAAGCTTTCTTT. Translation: CASSQGQGTNTEAFF.

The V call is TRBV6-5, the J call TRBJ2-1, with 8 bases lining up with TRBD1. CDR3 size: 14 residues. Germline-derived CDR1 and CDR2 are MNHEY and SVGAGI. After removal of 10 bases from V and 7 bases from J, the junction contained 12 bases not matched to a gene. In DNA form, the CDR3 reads TGTGCCACCTTTCAGGGGGCCAGAGTGAATGAGCAGTTCTTC. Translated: CATFQGARVNEQFF.

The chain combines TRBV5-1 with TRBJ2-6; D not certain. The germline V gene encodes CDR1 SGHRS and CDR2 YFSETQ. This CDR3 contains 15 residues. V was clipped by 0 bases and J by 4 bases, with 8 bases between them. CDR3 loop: CASSLDVRGANVLTF. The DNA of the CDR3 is TGCGCCAGCAGCTTGGACGTAAGGGGGGCCAACGTCCTGACTTTC. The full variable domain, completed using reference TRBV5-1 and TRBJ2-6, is KAGVTQTPRYLIKTRGQQVTLSCSPISGHRSVSWYQQTPGQGLQFLFEYFSETQRNKGNFPGRFSGRQFSNSRSEMNVSTLELGDSALYLCASSLDVRGANVLTFGAGSRLTVL.

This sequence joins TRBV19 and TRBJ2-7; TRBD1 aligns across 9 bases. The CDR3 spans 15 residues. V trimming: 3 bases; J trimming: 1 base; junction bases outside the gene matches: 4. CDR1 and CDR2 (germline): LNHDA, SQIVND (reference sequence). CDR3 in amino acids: CASSIKTGGSYEQYF. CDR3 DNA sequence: TGTGCCAGTAGTATTAAGACAGGGGGATCCTACGAGCAGTACTTC.

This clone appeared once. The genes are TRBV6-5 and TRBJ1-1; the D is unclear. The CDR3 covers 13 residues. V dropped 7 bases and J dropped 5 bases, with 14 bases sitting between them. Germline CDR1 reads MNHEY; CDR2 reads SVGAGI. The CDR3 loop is CASMIPRVTEAFF. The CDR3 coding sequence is TGTGCCAGCATGATTCCCCGGGTGACTGAAGCTTTCTTT.

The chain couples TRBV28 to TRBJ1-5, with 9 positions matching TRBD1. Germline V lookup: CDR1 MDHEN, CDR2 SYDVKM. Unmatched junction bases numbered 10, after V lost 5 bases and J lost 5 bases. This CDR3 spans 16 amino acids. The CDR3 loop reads CASSGGRDRVYQPQHF. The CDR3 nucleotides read TGTGCCAGCAGTGGGGGTAGGGACAGGGTTTATCAGCCCCAGCATTTT.

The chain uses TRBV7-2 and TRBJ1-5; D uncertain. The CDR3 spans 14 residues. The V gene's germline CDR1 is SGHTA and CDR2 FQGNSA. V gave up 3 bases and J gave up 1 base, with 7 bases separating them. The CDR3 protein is CASSFFGSNQPQHF. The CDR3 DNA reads TGTGCCAGCAGCTTTTTCGGGAGCAATCAGCCCCAGCATTTT.

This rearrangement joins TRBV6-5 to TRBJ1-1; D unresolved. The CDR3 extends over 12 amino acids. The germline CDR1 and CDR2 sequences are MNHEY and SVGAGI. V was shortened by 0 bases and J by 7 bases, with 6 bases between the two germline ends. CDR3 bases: TGTGCCAGCAGTTACTCGAATGGTGAAGCTTTCTTT. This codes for CASSYSNGEAFF.

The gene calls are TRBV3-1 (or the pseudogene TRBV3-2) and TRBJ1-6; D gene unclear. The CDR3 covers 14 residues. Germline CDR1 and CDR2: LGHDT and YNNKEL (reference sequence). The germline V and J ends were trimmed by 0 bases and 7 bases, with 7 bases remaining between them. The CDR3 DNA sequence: TGTGCCAGCAGCCAAGATAGGGCCAATTCACCCCTCCACTTT. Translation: CASSQDRANSPLHF.

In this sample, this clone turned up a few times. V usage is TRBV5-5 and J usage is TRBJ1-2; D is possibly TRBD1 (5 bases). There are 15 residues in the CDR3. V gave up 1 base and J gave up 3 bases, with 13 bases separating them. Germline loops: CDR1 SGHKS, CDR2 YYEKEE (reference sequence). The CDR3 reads CASSLLGDGDYGYTF. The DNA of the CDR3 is TGTGCCAGCAGCTTGCTAGGGGACGGGGACTATGGCTACACCTTC.

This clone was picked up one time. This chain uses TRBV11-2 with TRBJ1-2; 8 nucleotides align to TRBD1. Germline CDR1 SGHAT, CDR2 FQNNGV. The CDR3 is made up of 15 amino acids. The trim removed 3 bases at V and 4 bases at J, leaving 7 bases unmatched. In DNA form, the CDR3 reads TGTGCCAGCAGCTTCGGACAGGGAGGATCCTATGGCTACACCTTC. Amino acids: CASSFGQGGSYGYTF.

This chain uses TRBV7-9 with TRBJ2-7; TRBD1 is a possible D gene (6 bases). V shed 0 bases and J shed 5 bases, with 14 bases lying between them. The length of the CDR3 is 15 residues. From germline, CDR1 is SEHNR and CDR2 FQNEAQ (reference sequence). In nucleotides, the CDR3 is TGTGCCAGCAGCTTAGCGCGCAGGGGACGCCACGAGCAGTACTTC. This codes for CASSLARRGRHEQYF.

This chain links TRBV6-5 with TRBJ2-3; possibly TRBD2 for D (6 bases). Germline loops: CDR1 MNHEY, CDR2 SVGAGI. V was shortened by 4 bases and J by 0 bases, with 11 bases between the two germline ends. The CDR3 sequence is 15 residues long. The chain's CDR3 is CASSLAVGSTDTQYF. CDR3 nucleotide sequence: TGTGCCAGCAGTTTAGCGGTGGGAAGCACAGATACGCAGTATTTT.